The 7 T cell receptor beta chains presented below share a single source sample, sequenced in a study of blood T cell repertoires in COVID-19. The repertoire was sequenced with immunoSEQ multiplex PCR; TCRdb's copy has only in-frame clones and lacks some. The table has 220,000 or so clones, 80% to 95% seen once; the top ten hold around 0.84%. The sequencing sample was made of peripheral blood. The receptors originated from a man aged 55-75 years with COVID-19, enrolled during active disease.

CDR3 nucleotides: TGTGCCAGCAGCTTGGTGGGGGCCAGCACAGATACGCAGTATTTT. Amino acids: CASSLVGASTDTQYF. The chain links TRBV11-2 to TRBJ2-3, with a tentative D call TRBD1 (6 bases). Between the trimmed V and J ends, which lost 3 bases and 0 bases, there was a span of 10 bases. Germline V CDR1 and CDR2: SGHAT, FQNNGV. The CDR3 contains 15 residues.

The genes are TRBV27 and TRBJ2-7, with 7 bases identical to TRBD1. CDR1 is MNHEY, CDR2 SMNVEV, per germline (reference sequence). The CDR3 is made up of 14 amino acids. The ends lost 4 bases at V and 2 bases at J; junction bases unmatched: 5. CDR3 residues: CASSSRTGAYEQYF. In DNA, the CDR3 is TGTGCCAGCAGTTCGCGGACAGGAGCCTACGAGCAGTACTTC.

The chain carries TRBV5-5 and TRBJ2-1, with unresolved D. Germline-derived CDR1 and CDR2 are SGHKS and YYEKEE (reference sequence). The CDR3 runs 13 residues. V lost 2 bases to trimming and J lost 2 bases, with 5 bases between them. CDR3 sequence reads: CASSFQAYNEQFF. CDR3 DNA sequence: TGTGCCAGCAGCTTCCAGGCCTACAATGAGCAGTTCTTC.

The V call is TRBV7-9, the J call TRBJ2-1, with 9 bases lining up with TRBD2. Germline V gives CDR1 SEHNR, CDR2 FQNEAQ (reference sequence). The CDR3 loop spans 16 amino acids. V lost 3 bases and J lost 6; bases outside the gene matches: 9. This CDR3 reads CASSLMGGRASNEQFF. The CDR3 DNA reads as TGTGCCAGCAGCTTGATGGGCGGGAGGGCCTCCAATGAGCAGTTCTTC.

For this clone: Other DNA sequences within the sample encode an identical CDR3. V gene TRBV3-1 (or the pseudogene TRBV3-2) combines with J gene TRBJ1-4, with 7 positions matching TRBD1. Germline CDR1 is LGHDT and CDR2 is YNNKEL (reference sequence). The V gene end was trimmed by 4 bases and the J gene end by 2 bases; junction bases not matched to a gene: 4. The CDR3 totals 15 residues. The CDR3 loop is CASSPTGVTNEKLFF. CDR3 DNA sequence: TGTGCCAGCAGCCCAACAGGGGTCACTAATGAAAAACTGTTTTTT.

The CDR3 is CAISEPRTGLKQYF. DNA of the CDR3: TGTGCCATCAGTGAGCCTCGGACAGGGCTGAAGCAGTACTTC. The rearrangement uses TRBV10-3 and TRBJ2-7, with 8 bases lining up with TRBD1. CDR3 size: 14 residues. J gave up 8 bases and V 2 bases, and 8 bases lay outside the gene matches. Germline-derived CDR1 and CDR2 are ENHRY and SYGVKD.

The chain's CDR3 is CASSPAWATPTNYGYTF. The CDR3 DNA is TGTGCCAGCAGTCCCGCGTGGGCCACCCCCACTAACTATGGCTACACCTTC. The chain is built from TRBV28 and TRBJ1-2; D gene unclear. Germline assignment: CDR1 MDHEN and CDR2 SYDVKM. Trimming removed 5 bases from V and 0 bases from J, with 19 bases in between. CDR3 length: 17 residues.